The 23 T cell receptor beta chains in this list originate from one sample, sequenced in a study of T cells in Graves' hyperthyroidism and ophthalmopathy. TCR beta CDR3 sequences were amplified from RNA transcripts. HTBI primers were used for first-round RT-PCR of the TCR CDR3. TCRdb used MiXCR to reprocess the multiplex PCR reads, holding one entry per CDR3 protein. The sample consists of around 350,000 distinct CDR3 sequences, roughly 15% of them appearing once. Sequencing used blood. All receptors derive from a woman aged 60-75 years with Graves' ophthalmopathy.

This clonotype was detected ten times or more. In DNA form, the CDR3 reads TGTGCCAGCAGCGCTCTTAGCGGGAGCTCAGATACGCAGTATTTT. The encoded protein is CASSALSGSSDTQYF. The chain uses TRBV7-8 and TRBJ2-3, with TRBD2 identical over 9 bases. CDR3 length: 15 amino acids. The germline CDR1 and CDR2 sequences are SGHVS and FQNEAQ. Losses at the gene ends were 5 bases for V and 4 bases for J; bases not matched to a gene: 7.

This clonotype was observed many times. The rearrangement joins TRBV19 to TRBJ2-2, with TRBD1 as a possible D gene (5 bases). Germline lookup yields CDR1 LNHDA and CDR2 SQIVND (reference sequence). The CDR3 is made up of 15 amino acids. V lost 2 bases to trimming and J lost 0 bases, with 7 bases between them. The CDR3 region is CASSIMGPNTGELFF. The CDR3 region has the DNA TGTGCCAGTAGTATAATGGGGCCGAACACCGGGGAGCTGTTTTTT.

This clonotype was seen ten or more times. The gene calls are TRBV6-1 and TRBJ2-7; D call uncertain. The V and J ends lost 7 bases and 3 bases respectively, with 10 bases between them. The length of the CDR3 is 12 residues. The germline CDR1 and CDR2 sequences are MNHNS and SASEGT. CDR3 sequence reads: CASNANHYEQYF. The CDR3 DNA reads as TGTGCCAGCAATGCCAACCACTACGAGCAGTACTTC.

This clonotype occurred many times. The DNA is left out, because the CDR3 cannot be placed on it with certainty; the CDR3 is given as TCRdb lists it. The CDR3 sequence: CAWRPFGPGETQYF. The chain couples TRBV30 to TRBJ2-5; the D call in the table, TRBD1, was not verified against the DNA. The CDR3 length is 14 residues, termini included. Looked up from germline, CDR1 is GTSNPN and CDR2 is SVGIG (reference sequence).

The CDR3 DNA sequence: TGTGCCAGTACCACAGGGGACGTGTCCTATGGCTACACCTTC. Translated: CASTTGDVSYGYTF. This sequence joins TRBV19 and TRBJ1-2; 7 positions agree with TRBD1. Looked up from germline, CDR1 is LNHDA and CDR2 is SQIVND (reference sequence). The CDR3 sequence is 14 residues long. V lost 7 bases and J lost 4; bases outside the gene matches: 9.

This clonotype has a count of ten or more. The CDR3 loop reads CASSLLIGTSGREGATAGELFF. In DNA form, the CDR3 reads TGTGCCAGCAGTTTACTCATCGGGACTAGCGGGAGGGAGGGCGCAACGGCCGGGGAGCTGTTTTTT. The genes are TRBV27 and TRBJ2-2; 16 nucleotides agree with TRBD2. The CDR3 runs to 22 residues. J gave up 6 bases and V 2 bases, and 18 bases lay outside the gene matches. Per the germline V gene, CDR1 is MNHEY and CDR2 is SMNVEV (reference sequence).

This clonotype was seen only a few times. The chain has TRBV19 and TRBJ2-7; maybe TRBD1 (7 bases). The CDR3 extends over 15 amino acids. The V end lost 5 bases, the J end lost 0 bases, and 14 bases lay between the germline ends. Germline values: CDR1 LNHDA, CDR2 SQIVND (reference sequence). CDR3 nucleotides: TGTGCCAGTAGTGGTCAGGGGGGTTTCTCCTACGAGCAGTACTTC. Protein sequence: CASSGQGGFSYEQYF.

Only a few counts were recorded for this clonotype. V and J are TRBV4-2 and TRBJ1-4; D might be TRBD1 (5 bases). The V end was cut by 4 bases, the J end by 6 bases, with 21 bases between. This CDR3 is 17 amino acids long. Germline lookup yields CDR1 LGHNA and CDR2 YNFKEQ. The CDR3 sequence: CASSPGTGASGYEKLFF. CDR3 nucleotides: TGTGCCAGCAGCCCCGGGACGGGCGCCTCCGGCTATGAAAAACTGTTTTTT.

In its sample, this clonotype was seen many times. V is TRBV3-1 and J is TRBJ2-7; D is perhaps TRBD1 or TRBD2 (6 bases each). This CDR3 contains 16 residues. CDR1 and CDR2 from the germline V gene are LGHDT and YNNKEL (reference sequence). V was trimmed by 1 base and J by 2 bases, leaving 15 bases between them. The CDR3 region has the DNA TGTGCCAGCAGCCAAGCGGGGGCTCGAAGAACCTACGAGCAGTACTTC. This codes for CASSQAGARRTYEQYF.

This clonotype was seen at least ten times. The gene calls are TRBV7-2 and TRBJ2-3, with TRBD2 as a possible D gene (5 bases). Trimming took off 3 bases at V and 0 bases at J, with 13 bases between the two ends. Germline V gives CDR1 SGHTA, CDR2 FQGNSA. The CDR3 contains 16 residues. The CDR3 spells CASSFLISASTDTQYF. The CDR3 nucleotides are TGTGCCAGCAGCTTTTTGATTAGCGCTAGCACAGATACGCAGTATTTT.

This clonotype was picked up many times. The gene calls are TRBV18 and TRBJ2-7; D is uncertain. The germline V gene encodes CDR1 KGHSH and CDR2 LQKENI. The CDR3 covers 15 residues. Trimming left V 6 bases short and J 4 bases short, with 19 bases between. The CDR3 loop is CASSLVGKSGYEQYF. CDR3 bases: TGTGCCAGCTCGCTAGTGGGGAAAAGTGGGTACGAGCAGTACTTC.

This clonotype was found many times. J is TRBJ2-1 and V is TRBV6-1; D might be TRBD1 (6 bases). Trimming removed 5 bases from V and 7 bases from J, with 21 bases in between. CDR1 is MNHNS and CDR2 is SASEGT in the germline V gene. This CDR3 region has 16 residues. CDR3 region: CASSSPGQLLRNEQFF. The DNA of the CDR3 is TGTGCCAGCAGTTCCCCGGGACAACTACTAAGGAATGAGCAGTTCTTC.

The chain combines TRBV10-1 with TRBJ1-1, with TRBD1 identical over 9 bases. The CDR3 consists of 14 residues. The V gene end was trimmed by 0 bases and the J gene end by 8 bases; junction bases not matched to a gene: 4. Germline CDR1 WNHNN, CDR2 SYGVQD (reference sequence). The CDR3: CASSESGQGSEAFF. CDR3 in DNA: TGCGCCAGCAGTGAGTCGGGACAGGGATCCGAAGCTTTCTTT.

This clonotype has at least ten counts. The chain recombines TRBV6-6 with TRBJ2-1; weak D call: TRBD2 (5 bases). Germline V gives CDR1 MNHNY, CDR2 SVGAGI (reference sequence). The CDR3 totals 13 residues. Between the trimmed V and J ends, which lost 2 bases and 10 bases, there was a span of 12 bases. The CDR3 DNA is TGTGCCAGCAGTTACATCTCCGAGGGCGAGCAGTTCTTC. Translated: CASSYISEGEQFF.

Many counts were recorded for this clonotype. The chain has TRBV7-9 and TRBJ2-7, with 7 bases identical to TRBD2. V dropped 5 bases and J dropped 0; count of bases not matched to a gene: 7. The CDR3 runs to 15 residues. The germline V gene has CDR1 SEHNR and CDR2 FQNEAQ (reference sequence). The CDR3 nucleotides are TGTGCCAGCAGCGGCGGGGGACGGCCCTCCTACGAGCAGTACTTC. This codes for CASSGGGRPSYEQYF.

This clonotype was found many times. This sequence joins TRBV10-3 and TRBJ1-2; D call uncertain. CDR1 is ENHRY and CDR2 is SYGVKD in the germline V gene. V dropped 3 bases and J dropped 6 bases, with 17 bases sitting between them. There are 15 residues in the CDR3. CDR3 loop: CAISDSTREGHGYTF. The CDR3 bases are TGTGCCATCAGTGACTCAACCCGGGAGGGCCATGGCTACACCTTC.

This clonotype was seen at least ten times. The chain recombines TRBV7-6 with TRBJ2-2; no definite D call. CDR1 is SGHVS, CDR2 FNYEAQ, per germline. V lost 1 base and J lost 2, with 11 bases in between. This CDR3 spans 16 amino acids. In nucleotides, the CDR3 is TGTGCCAGCAGCTTAGACCTGAGCCGTAACACCGGGGAGCTGTTTTTT. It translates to CASSLDLSRNTGELFF.

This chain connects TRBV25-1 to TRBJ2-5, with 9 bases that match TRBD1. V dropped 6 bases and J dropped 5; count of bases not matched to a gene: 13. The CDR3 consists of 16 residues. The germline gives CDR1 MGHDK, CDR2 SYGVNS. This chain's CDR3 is CASSAGDRESWETQYF. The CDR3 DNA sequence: TGTGCCAGCAGCGCGGGGGACAGGGAAAGCTGGGAGACCCAGTACTTC.

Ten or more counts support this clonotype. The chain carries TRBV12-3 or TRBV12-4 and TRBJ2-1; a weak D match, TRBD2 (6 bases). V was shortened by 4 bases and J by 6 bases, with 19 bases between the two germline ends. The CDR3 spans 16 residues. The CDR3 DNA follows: TGTGCCAGCAGTTCCCAGTCCGGGAGTGTGGCCAATGAGCAGTTCTTC. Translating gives CASSSQSGSVANEQFF.

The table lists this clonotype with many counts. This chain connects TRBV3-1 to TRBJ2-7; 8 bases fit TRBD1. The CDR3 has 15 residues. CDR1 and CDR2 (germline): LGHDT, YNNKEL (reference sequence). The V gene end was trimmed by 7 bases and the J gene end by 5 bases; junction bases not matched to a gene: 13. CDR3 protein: CASTRTGYLTNEQYF. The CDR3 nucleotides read TGTGCCAGCACCCGGACAGGGTACCTCACGAACGAGCAGTACTTC.

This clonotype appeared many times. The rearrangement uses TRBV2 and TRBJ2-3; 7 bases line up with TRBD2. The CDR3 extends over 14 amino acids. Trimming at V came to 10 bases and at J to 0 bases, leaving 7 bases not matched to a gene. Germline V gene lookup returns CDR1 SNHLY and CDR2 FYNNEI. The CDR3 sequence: CATLGGSSTDTQYF. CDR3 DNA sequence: TGTGCCACCCTCGGGGGGTCGAGCACAGATACGCAGTATTTT. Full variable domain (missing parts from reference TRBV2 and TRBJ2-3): EPEVTQTPSHQVTQMGQEVILRCVPISNHLYFYWYRQILGQKVEFLVSFYNNEISEKSEIFDDQFSVERPDGSNFTLKIRSTKLEDSAMYFCATLGGSSTDTQYFGPGTRLTVL.

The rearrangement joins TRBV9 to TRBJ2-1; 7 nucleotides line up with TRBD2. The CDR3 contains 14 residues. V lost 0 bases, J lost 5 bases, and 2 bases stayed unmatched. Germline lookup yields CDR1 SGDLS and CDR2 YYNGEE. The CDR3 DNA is TGTGCCAGCAGCGTAGGGGGACTAAACAATGAGCAGTTCTTC. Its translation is CASSVGGLNNEQFF.

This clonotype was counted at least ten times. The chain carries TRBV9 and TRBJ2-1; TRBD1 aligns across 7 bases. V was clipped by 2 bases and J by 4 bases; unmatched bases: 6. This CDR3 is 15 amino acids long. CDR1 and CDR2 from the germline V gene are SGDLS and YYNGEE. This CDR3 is CASSVTGDSYNEQFF. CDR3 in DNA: TGTGCCAGCAGCGTCACAGGGGATTCTTACAATGAGCAGTTCTTC. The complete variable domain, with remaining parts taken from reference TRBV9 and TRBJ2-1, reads DSGVTQTPKHLITATGQRVTLRCSPRSGDLSVYWYQQSLDQGLQFLIQYYNGEERAKGNILERFSAQQFPDLHSELNLSSLELGDSALYFCASSVTGDSYNEQFFGPGTRLTVL.